This TCR beta chain was retrieved from a study of cytomegalovirus exposure and HLA in healthy donors. The V gene's germline CDR1 is SGHRS and CDR2 YFSETQ. V shed 4 bases and J shed 0 bases, with 5 bases lying between them. This CDR3 comprises 14 residues. PCR primers comprised 60 Vbeta and 13 Jbeta primers. The repertoire was sequenced with immunoSEQ multiplex PCR; TCRdb's copy has only in-frame clones and lacks some. Altogether around 210,000 clones are present, approximately 81% being singletons, with the ten largest covering 0.24%. The chain carries TRBV5-1 and TRBJ2-6; D call uncertain. The TCR originated in a girl aged 2 to 9 in good health and CMV-seronegative. The sample comprised PBMCs. The CDR3 loop reads CASSPVSGANVLTF. In DNA, the CDR3 is TGCGCCAGCAGCCCTGTCTCTGGGGCCAACGTCCTGACTTTC.